These 3 T cell receptor beta chains came from one sample sequenced in a study of T cells in Graves' hyperthyroidism and ophthalmopathy. RNA transcripts were the template for amplifying TCR beta CDR3 regions. The TCR CDR3 first-round RT-PCR relied on the HTBI primer set. Via MiXCR, TCRdb re-called the multiplex PCR reads, giving one row per CDR3 protein. The table shows 700,000 to 950,000 distinct CDR3 sequences, with approximately 36% occurring only once. The sequenced sample consisted of blood. The receptors originated from a woman in her thirties or forties with Graves' hyperthyroidism.

The V call is TRBV3-1, the J call TRBJ2-2, with D unresolved. Germline V lookup: CDR1 LGHDT, CDR2 YNNKEL (reference sequence). The germline V and J ends were trimmed by 1 base and 6 bases, with 9 bases remaining between them. This CDR3 comprises 14 residues. The CDR3 nucleotides read TGTGCCAGCAGCCAAGGCGCTAGGGCCGGGGAGCTGTTTTTT. This encodes CASSQGARAGELFF.

This clonotype was counted at least ten times. V usage is TRBV11-2 and J usage is TRBJ1-1; no clear D gene. Germline V gene data show CDR1 as SGHAT and CDR2 as FQNNGV. This CDR3 contains 15 residues. V lost 5 bases to trimming and J lost 3 bases, with 16 bases between them. DNA of the CDR3: TGTGCCAGCAGCCCCCTCAGGCAACCGGACACTGAAGCTTTCTTT. Its translation: CASSPLRQPDTEAFF.

Only a few counts were recorded for this clonotype. This sequence joins TRBV20-1 and TRBJ1-5; no clear D gene. The CDR3 is 19 residues long. The V gene's germline CDR1 is DFQATT and CDR2 SNEGSKA (reference sequence). The germline V and J ends were trimmed by 0 bases and 0 bases, with 21 bases remaining between them. Here the CDR3 reads CSARDTRASYKYSNQPQHF. The CDR3 DNA reads TGCAGTGCTAGAGACACCCGGGCGTCGTATAAATATAGCAATCAGCCCCAGCATTTT.